The next 17 T cell receptor beta chains were all read from a single sample in a study of identical twins. MiXCR, applied by TCRdb to the 5' RACE reads, yields one record per CDR3 protein. Of 430,000 or so distinct CDR3 sequences in the sample, 24% were seen once. These sequences were also reported in another study, on T cells expressing NK-cell markers.

The sequencing sample was made of CD4+ T cells sorted from blood. The receptors derive from a woman aged 18-29 years in good health.

This clonotype has only a few counts. The chain has TRBV5-1 and TRBJ2-7; a possible D gene is TRBD2 (8 bases). Germline CDR1 reads SGHRS; CDR2 reads YFSETQ. V gave up 3 bases and J gave up 5 bases, with 15 bases separating them. The CDR3 totals 14 residues. Here the CDR3 reads CASSSRSGTDEQYF. CDR3 coding DNA: TGCGCCAGCAGCTCTCGTAGCGGGACAGACGAGCAGTACTTC.

This clonotype was seen a single time. The chain employs TRBV18 and TRBJ2-7, with TRBD2 matching 10 bases. CDR3 length: 15 residues. V gave up 6 bases and J gave up 4 bases; unmatched junction bases: 9. From germline, CDR1 is KGHSH and CDR2 LQKENI. The DNA of the CDR3 is TGTGCCAGCTCCACCGGGGGACTAGCGTCATACGAGCAGTACTTC. Protein product: CASSTGGLASYEQYF.

V gene TRBV20-1 combines with J gene TRBJ2-3; D remains unclear. The CDR3 consists of 14 residues. With 1 base removed from V and 6 bases from J, the gap between germline ends came to 14 bases. Germline V CDR1 and CDR2: DFQATT, SNEGSKA (reference sequence). This CDR3 is CSARGLVNEDTQYF. The DNA of the CDR3 is TGCAGTGCTAGAGGCTTAGTCAATGAGGATACGCAGTATTTT.

V and J are TRBV2 and TRBJ2-3, with unresolved D. The germline V gene encodes CDR1 SNHLY and CDR2 FYNNEI. This CDR3 region has 13 residues. Trimming took off 6 bases at V and 4 bases at J, with 11 bases between the two ends. CDR3 residues: CASSSMIADTQYF. The CDR3 DNA reads TGTGCCAGCAGCTCCATGATAGCAGATACGCAGTATTTT.

This clonotype appeared many times. V and J are TRBV27 and TRBJ2-7, with unresolved D. Trimming stripped 4 bases from V and 4 bases from J, with 11 bases between. Germline V gene sequence: CDR1 MNHEY, CDR2 SMNVEV (reference sequence). The CDR3 length is 13 residues. The CDR3 is CASSWLLGYEQYF. The CDR3 DNA follows: TGTGCCAGCAGTTGGTTACTCGGGTACGAGCAGTACTTC.

The chain recombines TRBV5-1 with TRBJ2-7; 11 bases agree with TRBD1. The CDR3 is 15 residues long. CDR1 is SGHRS, CDR2 YFSETQ, per germline. Trimming at V came to 4 bases and at J to 6 bases, leaving 9 bases not matched to a gene. Here the CDR3 reads CASSPFGQGAGEQYF. CDR3 in DNA: TGCGCCAGCAGCCCCTTCGGACAGGGGGCGGGCGAGCAGTACTTC.

This chain uses TRBV27 with TRBJ1-2, with 9 bases matching TRBD1. Germline V gene lookup returns CDR1 MNHEY and CDR2 SMNVEV (reference sequence). The CDR3 spans 16 residues. J was trimmed by 4 bases and V by 3 bases; bases with no gene match: 9. CDR3 sequence reads: CASSFKTGGTIYGYTF. The CDR3 DNA is TGTGCCAGCAGTTTTAAGACAGGGGGGACGATCTATGGCTACACCTTC.

A few counts support this clonotype. The chain links TRBV12-3 or TRBV12-4 to TRBJ2-3, with 8 bases identical to TRBD2. V was pared by 6 bases and J by 1 base, with 6 bases of the junction left unmatched. This CDR3 spans 15 amino acids. CDR3 bases: TGTGCCAGCAGCCGACTAGCGACCGGCACAGATACGCAGTATTTT. Amino acids: CASSRLATGTDTQYF.

The chain recombines TRBV12-3 or TRBV12-4 with TRBJ1-2; 7 positions agree with TRBD1. Trimming took 0 bases from V and 8 from J; bases not matched to a gene: 6. The CDR3 totals 14 residues. The CDR3 reads CASSLATGTAGYTF. DNA of the CDR3: TGTGCCAGCAGTTTAGCGACCGGGACAGCCGGCTACACCTTC.

The chain is built from TRBV4-3 and TRBJ2-7; 7 positions match TRBD2. J gave up 3 bases and V 4 bases, and 12 bases lay outside the gene matches. The V gene's germline CDR1 is LGHNA and CDR2 YSLEER. The CDR3 consists of 16 residues. CDR3 in DNA: TGCGCCAGCAGCCCCAGCACTAGCGTAGTAGACTACGAGCAGTACTTC. Residues: CASSPSTSVVDYEQYF.

This clonotype was picked up a small number of times. The CDR3 coding sequence is TGTGCCATCAGTGGCGCGGGACGGGAACATACGCAGTATTTT. Translated: CAISGAGREHTQYF. This chain links TRBV10-3 with TRBJ2-3; D possibly corresponds to TRBD2 (6 bases). The CDR3 runs 14 residues. V lost 4 bases and J lost 7, with 15 bases in between. CDR1 is ENHRY, CDR2 SYGVKD, per germline.

The V gene is TRBV3-1, the J gene TRBJ2-3, with unresolved D. The CDR3 spans 13 residues. The germline V and J ends were trimmed by 2 bases and 5 bases, with 8 bases remaining between them. Germline V CDR1 and CDR2: LGHDT, YNNKEL (reference sequence). CDR3 nucleotides: TGTGCCAGCAGCCAATGGAGATTAGATACGCAGTATTTT. It is translated as CASSQWRLDTQYF.

The chain carries TRBV6-2 or TRBV6-3 and TRBJ2-3; 8 bases fit TRBD2. The germline V gene encodes CDR1 MNHEY and CDR2 SVGEGT. The junction had 7 bases not matched to a gene; V was cut back by 7 bases and J by 7 bases. This CDR3 has 13 amino acids. The CDR3 bases are TGTGCCAGCACCAAGACTAGCGCATATACGCAGTATTTT. Residues: CASTKTSAYTQYF.

Only a few counts were recorded for this clonotype. V is TRBV19 and J is TRBJ2-7, with 7 bases matching TRBD1. The germline gives CDR1 LNHDA, CDR2 SQIVND (reference sequence). Germline trimming cut 2 bases from V and 1 base from J; bases unmatched to any gene: 8. The CDR3 extends over 16 amino acids. CDR3: CASSILGDSESYEQYF. For the CDR3, the DNA is TGTGCCAGTAGTATACTTGGGGACAGTGAGTCCTACGAGCAGTACTTC.

The rearrangement joins TRBV25-1 to TRBJ1-5; D may be TRBD1 (5 bases). Deletions cut 4 bases from V and 11 bases from J, with 18 bases between. Germline CDR1 MGHDK, CDR2 SYGVNS. This CDR3 is built from 14 residues. DNA of the CDR3: TGTGCCAGCAGTGGCCCGGGCCTCCCGGGGGCCCAGCATTTT. Its protein is CASSGPGLPGAQHF.

This clonotype was seen a few times. The CDR3, as DNA: TGCAGTGCTACCAGATGGGACAGGGCTGGGGCCAACGTCCTGACTTTC. It translates to CSATRWDRAGANVLTF. This sequence joins TRBV20-1 and TRBJ2-6; 9 nucleotides line up with TRBD1. The trim removed 4 bases at V and 2 bases at J, leaving 6 bases unmatched. CDR1 is DFQATT, CDR2 SNEGSKA, per germline (reference sequence). The CDR3 runs to 16 residues.

This clonotype was counted ten times or more. This rearrangement joins TRBV9 to TRBJ2-1; D gene uncertain. The CDR3 runs to 13 residues. V was pared by 2 bases and J by 6 bases, with 9 bases between. Germline assignment: CDR1 SGDLS and CDR2 YYNGEE. The CDR3 nucleotides read TGTGCCAGCAGCGTCGACGCCCGCAATGAGCAGTTCTTC. Translating gives CASSVDARNEQFF.